This paragraph reports one TCR beta chain. This record belongs to a study of blood T cell repertoires in COVID-19. Study-level background: Both acute and convalescent COVID-19 samples were obtained from the United States, Italy and Spain. From T cells, B-cell-depleted T cells, or PBMCs came the material, which was cDNA or gDNA.

The germline gives CDR1 SGHKS, CDR2 YYEKEE (reference sequence). V gave up 2 bases and J gave up 5 bases; unmatched junction bases: 21. The CDR3 spans 19 residues. How the authors handled the data: The assay estimated nucleated cells by amplifying reference gene primers. TCRdb's table, derived via immunoSEQ multiplex PCR, lists solely in-frame clones and lacks some. V and J calls and clone size are given by that table; D and trimming were obtained from the DNA. The sample has 150,000 to 200,000 clones; around 86% are singletons. The receptor was isolated from a man aged 18-30 years with acute or convalescent COVID-19. The chain recombines TRBV5-5 with TRBJ2-5; 7 nucleotides line up with TRBD2. Specimen: peripheral blood. This CDR3 reads CASSFGTITRGRAGETQYF. In nucleotides, the CDR3 is TGTGCCAGCAGCTTCGGTACTATAACGCGCGGTAGAGCGGGGGAGACCCAGTACTTC.